This TCR beta chain was found in a study of blood T cell repertoires in COVID-19. On the study more broadly: The United States, Italy and Spain supplied acute and convalescent COVID-19 samples. The analysed material was cDNA or gDNA that came from T cells, B-cell-depleted T cells, or PBMCs.

Original analysis: Scientists estimated how many nucleated cells there were by amplifying reference gene primers. The assay was immunoSEQ multiplex PCR, and TCRdb's table has in-frame clones only and misses some. V and J calls plus clone size are reproduced from that table; the DNA served to infer D and trimming. This table has about 270,000 clones, approximately 81% appearing once. Germline V CDR1 and CDR2: SGHTA, FQGTGA. The CDR3 is 16 residues long. J was trimmed by 7 bases and V by 5 bases; bases with no gene match: 13. The gene calls are TRBV7-3 and TRBJ1-2; 10 bases are shared with TRBD1. The TCR was taken from a woman aged 60 to 75 with active or convalescent COVID-19. The sequencing input was peripheral blood. CDR3 amino acids: CASSLNGPGTGVGYTF. Written as DNA, the CDR3 is TGTGCCAGCAGCCTAAACGGCCCGGGGACAGGGGTTGGCTACACCTTC.